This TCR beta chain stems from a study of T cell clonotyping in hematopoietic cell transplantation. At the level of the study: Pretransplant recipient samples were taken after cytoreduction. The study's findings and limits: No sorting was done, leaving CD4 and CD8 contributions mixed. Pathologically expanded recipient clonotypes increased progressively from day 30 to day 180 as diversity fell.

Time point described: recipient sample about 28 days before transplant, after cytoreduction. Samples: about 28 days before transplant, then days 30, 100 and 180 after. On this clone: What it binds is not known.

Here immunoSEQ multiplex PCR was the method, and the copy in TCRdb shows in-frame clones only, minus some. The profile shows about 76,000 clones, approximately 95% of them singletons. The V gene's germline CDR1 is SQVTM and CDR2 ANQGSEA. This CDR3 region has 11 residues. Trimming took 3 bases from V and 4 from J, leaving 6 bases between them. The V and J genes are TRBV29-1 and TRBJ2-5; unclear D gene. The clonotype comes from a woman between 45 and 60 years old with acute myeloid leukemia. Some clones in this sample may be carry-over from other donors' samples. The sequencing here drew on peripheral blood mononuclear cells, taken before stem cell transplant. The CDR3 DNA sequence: TGCAGCGTTGAGCGAGGAGAGACCCAGTACTTC. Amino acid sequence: CSVERGETQYF.